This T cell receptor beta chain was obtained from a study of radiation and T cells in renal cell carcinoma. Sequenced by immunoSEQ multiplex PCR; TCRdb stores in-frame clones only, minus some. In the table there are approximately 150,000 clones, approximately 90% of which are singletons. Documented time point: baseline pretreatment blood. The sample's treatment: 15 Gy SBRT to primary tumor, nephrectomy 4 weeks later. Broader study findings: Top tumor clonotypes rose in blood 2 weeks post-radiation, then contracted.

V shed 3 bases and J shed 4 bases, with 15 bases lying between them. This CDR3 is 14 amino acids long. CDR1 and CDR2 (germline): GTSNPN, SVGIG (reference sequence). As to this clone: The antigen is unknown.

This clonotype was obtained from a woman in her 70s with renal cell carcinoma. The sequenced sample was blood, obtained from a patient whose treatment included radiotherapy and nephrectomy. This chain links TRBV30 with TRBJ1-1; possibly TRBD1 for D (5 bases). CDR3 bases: TGTGCCTGGAGGTTAGACAGTTTTCTCACTGAAGCTTTCTTT. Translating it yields CAWRLDSFLTEAFF.